This TCR beta chain was captured by sequencing in a study of a mutant IDH1 vaccine in newly diagnosed glioma (dated by TCRdb to the early 2020s). For the study in its entirety: The roughly 32 treated patients were approximately 60% male and around 40% female, with a mean age of approximately 40 years. Peripheral blood was drawn at six visits: V03 (baseline), V05, V07, V10, V12 and V13. Longitudinal TCRB deep sequencing was done for 25 treated patients, wherever samples were available for exploratory analyses. Before enrollment, most patients had been given radiochemotherapy with temozolomide as standard therapy, while the rest had received either radiotherapy alone or temozolomide alone.

To note about this clone: This clone's antigen is unknown. No qualities accompany the bases; no much larger clone lies one base away.

Unmatched junction bases come to 4, with V trimmed by 2 bases and J by 2 bases. CDR1 and CDR2 are drawn from the germline V gene: MNHEY, SVGAGI. Taken from cysteine to phenylalanine, the CDR3 has 15 residues. The only DNA kept is the CDR3, 45 bases in frame from the first base. Receptor libraries were prepared by the immunoSEQ multiplex PCR assay. Rearranged TCR beta chain sequences were amplified using the hsTCRB Kit according to the manufacturer's protocol. TCRB libraries were sequenced on an Illumina MiSeq. Concerning the study's data processing: The proprietary platform of the kit vendor was used for demultiplexing, trimming and gene mapping. The immuneACCESS repertoire file appears here via TCRdb, limited to in-frame rearrangements. These files lack a portion of the clones; in checked studies, under half of the deficit traces to unresolved V genes, and the cause of the others is not known. V and J calls and clone size are copied from that table; D and trimming were computed from the DNA. In this sample the table shows 68,000 or so clones, more than 65% of which occur a single time. Clones ranked in the top ten supply 8.2% of the sample.

The sample's time point label is to be understood as: baseline, week 1 (first vaccination visit). In the paper's terms, the treatment or condition label means: pre-vaccination baseline after standard-of-care therapy. Donors had newly diagnosed WHO grade 3 or 4 IDH1-mutant astrocytomas with loss of nuclear ATRX. The samples were drawn from NOA16, a multicentre, single-arm, open-label phase I trial in Germany that tested a mutant IDH1 peptide vaccine in humans for the first time. For immunogenicity testing, the blood drawn at visit V03 was used as the baseline sample. Genomic DNA for TCRB sequencing was extracted from EDTA blood using the DNeasy Blood and Tissue Kit. What the work shows at the level of the full study, not this receptor alone: Availability determined which PBMC samples were chosen for TCRB deep sequencing. Immune responses induced by the vaccine were seen in roughly 92% of patients across multiple MHC alleles. Changes in the top peripheral T cell clonotypes picked up by TCRB sequencing did not appear to be linked to pseudoprogression. According to the authors, sample limitations meant that analyses of patient blood samples could not be reproduced.

Here the sequenced sample was PBMCs, taken from a glioma patient treated with radiotherapy, temozolomide or both. Recombination joined TRBV6-5 with TRBJ2-5, with 8 middle bases fitting TRBD2. The receptor's source is a man over 45 with glioma. The CDR3 reads as follows: CASSYGAGGQETQYF. The nucleotide sequence reads as follows: TGTGCCAGCAGTTACGGGGCGGGGGGACAAGAGACCCAGTACTTC.